The 8 T cell receptor beta chains presented below share a single source sample, sequenced in a study of T cells after yellow fever vaccination. MiXCR, applied by TCRdb to the 5' RACE reads, yields one record per CDR3 protein. The sample records about 350,000 distinct CDR3 sequences, over 3.5% being singletons. Sequencing used PBMCs, obtained 5 days after the yellow fever booster vaccination. These receptors originate from a man between 18 and 35 years old who received the YFV17D yellow fever vaccine.

Only a few counts were recorded for this clonotype. The chain joins TRBV20-1 to TRBJ1-5, with D possibly TRBD1 on 5 matching bases. Germline V gene lookup returns CDR1 DFQATT and CDR2 SNEGSKA (reference sequence). The V gene lost 3 bases and the J gene lost 5 bases, with 11 bases spanning the gap. This CDR3 spans 13 amino acids. The CDR3, as DNA: TGCAGTGCTAGTCAGGACACGTATCAGCCCCAGCATTTT. The encoded protein is CSASQDTYQPQHF.

There are many counts of this clonotype. The chain carries TRBV20-1 and TRBJ2-5, with TRBD1 matching over 8 bases. Germline V gene lookup returns CDR1 DFQATT and CDR2 SNEGSKA (reference sequence). CDR3 length equals 14 residues. Unmatched junction bases numbered 7, after V lost 5 bases and J lost 2 bases. As DNA, the CDR3 is TGCAGTGCTCCCGGGACAGGCATACAAGAGACCCAGTACTTC. Protein sequence: CSAPGTGIQETQYF.

This clonotype was observed at least ten times. V and J are TRBV5-4 and TRBJ2-1, with 13 bases that match TRBD2. CDR3 length: 17 residues. V gave up 4 bases and J gave up 0 bases; unmatched junction bases: 4. From germline, CDR1 is SGHNT and CDR2 YYREEE (reference sequence). The CDR3 reads CASSQGLAGSSYNEQFF. As DNA, the CDR3 is TGTGCCAGCAGCCAGGGACTAGCGGGGAGCTCCTACAATGAGCAGTTCTTC.

This chain links TRBV10-2 with TRBJ2-7, with 7 bases matching TRBD1. The V gene's germline CDR1 is WSHSY and CDR2 SAAADI. Unmatched junction bases numbered 8, after V lost 5 bases and J lost 7 bases. The CDR3 is 13 amino acids. CDR3 DNA: TGCGCCAGCAGTAGACAGGGAATTGGGGAGCAGTACTTC. Translating gives CASSRQGIGEQYF.

CDR3 sequence: CASGSGTDTQYF. The CDR3 region has the DNA TGTGCCAGCGGGTCCGGCACAGATACGCAGTATTTT. This sequence joins TRBV7-9 and TRBJ2-3, with D hard to call. Trimming shortened V by 8 bases and J by 1 base, and 7 bases separated the two germline ends. The CDR3 sequence is 12 residues long. Germline V gene data show CDR1 as SEHNR and CDR2 as FQNEAQ (reference sequence).

This rearrangement joins TRBV6-5 to TRBJ1-1; TRBD1 is a possible D gene (6 bases). Germline CDR1 is MNHEY and CDR2 is SVGAGI. V was clipped by 7 bases and J by 1 base, with 13 bases between them. The CDR3 is 14 amino acids. The CDR3, as DNA: TGTGCCAGCATTCTAGGGGGAGCGAACACTGAAGCTTTCTTT. Its translation: CASILGGANTEAFF.

This chain connects TRBV11-2 to TRBJ2-1; D is ambiguous. The germline V and J ends were trimmed by 0 bases and 8 bases, with 14 bases remaining between them. Germline V gene lookup returns CDR1 SGHAT and CDR2 FQNNGV. The CDR3 is 15 amino acids. The DNA for the CDR3 is TGTGCCAGCAGCTTAGATCGTAAGGCGTGGGATGAGCAGTTCTTC. Translation: CASSLDRKAWDEQFF.

This clonotype occurred a few times. The J gene is TRBJ1-2, the V gene TRBV5-1, with D perhaps TRBD1 (6 bases). This CDR3 is built from 17 residues. Per germline, CDR1 SGHRS and CDR2 YFSETQ. V lost 3 bases to trimming and J lost 3 bases, with 21 bases between them. CDR3 residues: CASSSDRNRDLDYGYTF. The CDR3 bases are TGCGCCAGCAGCTCAGATCGGAACAGGGATTTGGACTATGGCTACACCTTC.